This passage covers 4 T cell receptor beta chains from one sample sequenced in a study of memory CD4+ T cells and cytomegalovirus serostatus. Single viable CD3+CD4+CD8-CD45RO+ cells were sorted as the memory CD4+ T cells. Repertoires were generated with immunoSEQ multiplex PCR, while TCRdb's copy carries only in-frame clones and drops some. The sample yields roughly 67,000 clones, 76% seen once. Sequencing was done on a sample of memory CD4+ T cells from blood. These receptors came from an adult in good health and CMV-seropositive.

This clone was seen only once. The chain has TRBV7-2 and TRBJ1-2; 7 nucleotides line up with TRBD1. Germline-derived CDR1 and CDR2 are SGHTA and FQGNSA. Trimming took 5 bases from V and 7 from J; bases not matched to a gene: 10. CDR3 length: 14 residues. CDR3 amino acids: CASSRPQGTAGYTF. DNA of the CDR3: TGTGCCAGCAGCCGACCGCAGGGGACAGCTGGCTACACCTTC. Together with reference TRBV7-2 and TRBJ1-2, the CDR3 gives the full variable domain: GAGVSQSPSNKVTEKGKDVELRCDPISGHTALYWYRQSLGQGLEFLIYFQGNSAPDKSGLPSDRFSAERTGGSVSTLTIQRTQQEDSAVYLCASSRPQGTAGYTFGSGTRLTVV.

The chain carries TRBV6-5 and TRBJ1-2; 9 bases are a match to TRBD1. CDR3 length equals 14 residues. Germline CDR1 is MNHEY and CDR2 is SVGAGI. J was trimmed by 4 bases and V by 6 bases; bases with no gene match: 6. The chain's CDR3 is CASRGTGRGYGYTF. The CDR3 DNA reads TGTGCCAGCAGAGGGACAGGGAGAGGCTATGGCTACACCTTC.

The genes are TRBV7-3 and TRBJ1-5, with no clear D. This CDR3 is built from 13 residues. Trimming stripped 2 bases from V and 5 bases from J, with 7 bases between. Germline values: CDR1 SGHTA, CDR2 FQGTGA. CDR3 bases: TGTGCCAGCAGCTTAGATCGGGATCAGCCCCAGCATTTT. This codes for CASSLDRDQPQHF.

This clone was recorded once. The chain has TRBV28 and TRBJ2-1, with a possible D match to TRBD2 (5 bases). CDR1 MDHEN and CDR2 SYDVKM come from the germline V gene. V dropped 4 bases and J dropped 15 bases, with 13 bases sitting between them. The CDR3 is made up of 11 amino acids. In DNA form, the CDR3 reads TGTGCCAGCAGTTCTTTCGGGAAATGGTTCTTC. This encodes CASSSFGKWFF.